This TCR beta chain is from a study of shared clonotypes between healthy human individuals. The protocol was immunoSEQ multiplex PCR, while the TCRdb copy is restricted to in-frame clones and leaves out a portion. The table has approximately 2.1 million clones, over 85% seen once. This CDR3 region has 14 residues. Looked up from germline, CDR1 is SNHLY and CDR2 is FYNNEI. The ends were cut back, 2 bases at V and 4 bases at J, with 8 bases in the middle. Sequencing was performed on naive CD4+ T cells from PBMCs. This sample's subset: CD45RA+ positively selected. This sequence was found in a man younger than 30 in good health. Some clones in this sample may be carry-over from other donors' samples. The rearrangement joins TRBV2 to TRBJ1-4; no firm D call. CDR3 DNA: TGTGCCAGCAGTGAACTAGAGGGTAATGAAAAACTGTTTTTT. As protein: CASSELEGNEKLFF.